Listed below are T cell receptor beta chains from one sample, sequenced in a study of cytomegalovirus exposure and HLA in healthy donors. Sequencing was performed with immunoSEQ multiplex PCR; in TCRdb, only in-frame clones are kept and a portion is missing. The sample yields approximately 190,000 clones, over 80% seen once. The sample consisted of PBMCs. These receptors came from a young man in good health and CMV-seronegative. Each CDR3 is given with its conserved first and last residue. The order of the fields is J gene, V gene, clone size, D gene, CDR3 protein, CDR3 DNA. D genes are given only for firm matches. Rows give clone size only sometimes, using once, few, many, or a class for an expanded clone.

J: TRBJ1-2
V: TRBV6-1
size: NA
D: TRBD1
CDR3: CASSERQGVDYGYTF
DNA: TGTGCCAGCAGTGAAAGACAGGGCGTGGACTATGGCTACACCTTC

J: TRBJ2-7
V: TRBV28
size: NA
D: TRBD1
CDR3: CASRAGDRGGREQYF
DNA: TGTGCCAGCCGGGCGGGGGACAGGGGGGGTCGGGAGCAGTACTTC

J: TRBJ1-5
V: TRBV18
size: NA
D: TRBD1
CDR3: CASSFGQGSQPQHF
DNA: TGTGCCAGCTCATTCGGACAGGGCAGTCAGCCCCAGCATTTT

J: TRBJ1-2
V: TRBV5-4
size: NA
D: TRBD1
CDR3: CASGTTGVGYTF
DNA: TGTGCCAGCGGGACCACAGGGGTCGGCTACACCTTC

J: TRBJ2-7
V: TRBV5-1
size: NA
D: NA
CDR3: CASSLVSYEQYF
DNA: TGCGCCAGCAGCTTGGTGAGTTACGAGCAGTACTTC

J: TRBJ2-1
V: TRBV30
size: NA
D: TRBD2
CDR3: CAWSVLAGGIHEQFF
DNA: TGTGCCTGGAGTGTCTTAGCGGGAGGGATTCATGAGCAGTTCTTC

J: TRBJ1-1
V: TRBV5-1
size: NA
D: NA
CDR3: CASSLSGEPNTEAFF
DNA: TGCGCCAGCAGCTTAAGTGGGGAGCCGAACACTGAAGCTTTCTTT

J: TRBJ1-6
V: TRBV18
size: NA
D: NA
CDR3: CASSFSRGLNSPLHF
DNA: TGTGCCAGCTCATTCTCGCGGGGGCTGAATTCACCCCTCCACTTT

J: TRBJ2-3
V: TRBV6-6
size: NA
D: TRBD2
CDR3: CASILAGNPDTQYF
DNA: TGTGCCAGCATACTAGCGGGGAACCCAGATACGCAGTATTTT

J: TRBJ1-1
V: TRBV7-9
size: NA
D: NA
CDR3: CSSSHLWPEAFF
DNA: TGTTCCAGCAGCCACCTTTGGCCTGAAGCTTTCTTT

J: TRBJ2-5
V: TRBV7-6
size: NA
D: TRBD2
CDR3: CASTRESGRRGQETQYF
DNA: TGTGCCAGCACTCGGGAAAGCGGGAGGAGGGGGCAAGAGACCCAGTACTTC

J: TRBJ2-3
V: TRBV11-1
size: NA
D: NA
CDR3: CASSRGSGPSTDTQYF
DNA: TGTGCCAGCAGCCGTGGGAGCGGACCTAGCACAGATACGCAGTATTTT

J: TRBJ2-6
V: TRBV11-2
size: NA
D: NA
CDR3: CASSLDRTGANVLTF
DNA: TGTGCCAGCAGCTTAGACAGAACAGGGGCCAACGTCCTGACTTTC

J: TRBJ2-7
V: TRBV28
size: NA
D: NA
CDR3: CASSYLGSSFRSYEQYF
DNA: TGTGCCAGCAGTTACCTCGGGTCCTCGTTCCGCTCCTACGAGCAGTACTTC

J: TRBJ1-5
V: TRBV27
size: few
D: TRBD1
CDR3: CASREHAEGQGKNQPQHF
DNA: TGTGCCAGCAGGGAACACGCCGAGGGACAGGGGAAGAATCAGCCCCAGCATTTT

J: TRBJ2-7
V: TRBV5-1
size: NA
D: NA
CDR3: CASSWDMEQYF
DNA: TGCGCCAGCAGCTGGGACATGGAACAGTACTTC

J: TRBJ2-3
V: TRBV7-6
size: NA
D: NA
CDR3: CASSLLVTGKYTLDTQYF
DNA: TGTGCCAGCAGCTTACTAGTAACAGGAAAGTACACACTAGATACGCAGTATTTT

J: TRBJ1-4
V: TRBV28
size: NA
D: NA
CDR3: CASSSVARTNEKLFF
DNA: TGTGCCAGCAGTTCGGTTGCAAGAACTAATGAAAAACTGTTTTTT

J: TRBJ1-4
V: TRBV13
size: NA
D: TRBD1
CDR3: CASSLRGTGGEKLFF
DNA: TGTGCCAGCAGCTTACGGGGGACAGGTGGTGAAAAACTGTTTTTT

J: TRBJ2-5
V: TRBV2
size: NA
D: TRBD2
CDR3: CASSAGGWGETQYF
DNA: TGTGCCAGCAGTGCGGGGGGGTGGGGAGAGACCCAGTACTTC

J: TRBJ1-6
V: TRBV6-5
size: NA
D: NA
CDR3: CASSYSDGGNSPLHF
DNA: TGTGCCAGCAGTTACTCGGATGGAGGGAATTCACCCCTCCACTTT

J: TRBJ2-7
V: TRBV10-3
size: NA
D: NA
CDR3: CAISAQGPSPEQYF
DNA: TGTGCCATCAGTGCCCAGGGGCCGTCCCCCGAGCAGTACTTC

J: TRBJ2-5
V: TRBV4-3
size: NA
D: NA
CDR3: CASSQDRTEETQYF
DNA: TGCGCCAGCAGCCAAGATAGGACAGAAGAGACCCAGTACTTC

J: TRBJ2-5
V: TRBV9
size: NA
D: TRBD2
CDR3: CASSVGGLAGRGETQYF
DNA: TGTGCCAGCAGCGTAGGGGGGCTAGCGGGGAGAGGAGAGACCCAGTACTTC

J: TRBJ1-5
V: TRBV6-5
size: NA
D: TRBD1
CDR3: CASSYSTGPNQPQHF
DNA: TGTGCCAGCAGTTACTCGACAGGGCCAAATCAGCCCCAGCATTTT

J: TRBJ1-2
V: TRBV28
size: NA
D: TRBD1
CDR3: CASRSPGQGPYTF
DNA: TGTGCCAGCAGGTCTCCGGGACAGGGTCCCTACACCTTC

J: TRBJ2-5
V: TRBV5-1
size: once
D: NA
CDR3: CASSLAVGKGYETQYF
DNA: TGCGCCAGCAGCTTGGCAGTGGGCAAGGGGTACGAGACCCAGTACTTC

J: TRBJ1-3
V: TRBV5-6
size: once
D: NA
CDR3: CASSPWSPRVRGNTIYF
DNA: TGTGCCAGCAGCCCCTGGAGCCCCAGGGTTCGCGGAAACACCATATATTTT

J: TRBJ2-5
V: TRBV10-3
size: NA
D: NA
CDR3: CAISERETQYF
DNA: TGTGCCATCAGTGAACGGGAGACCCAGTACTTC

J: TRBJ1-4
V: TRBV10-3
size: NA
D: NA
CDR3: CAISESGPGSNEKLFF
DNA: TGTGCCATCAGTGAGTCGGGGCCTGGCTCTAATGAAAAACTGTTTTTT

J: TRBJ1-1
V: TRBV6-1
size: once
D: NA
CDR3: CASSAVWGQGTEAFF
DNA: TGTGCCAGCAGTGCCGTGTGGGGGCAGGGCACTGAAGCTTTCTTT

J: TRBJ1-1
V: TRBV5-1
size: NA
D: NA
CDR3: CASSLSESNTEAFF
DNA: TGCGCCAGCAGCTTGAGCGAGTCGAACACTGAAGCTTTCTTT

J: TRBJ2-7
V: TRBV27
size: NA
D: NA
CDR3: CASSFIGGSYEQYF
DNA: TGTGCCAGCAGTTTTATTGGCGGCTCCTACGAGCAGTACTTC

J: TRBJ2-7
V: TRBV5-1
size: NA
D: NA
CDR3: CASSPSPGDFYEQYF
DNA: TGCGCCAGCAGCCCCTCCCCAGGGGATTTCTACGAGCAGTACTTC

J: TRBJ1-1
V: TRBV27
size: NA
D: NA
CDR3: CASRDRRTTEAFF
DNA: TGTGCCAGCAGAGACAGGAGAACCACTGAAGCTTTCTTT

J: TRBJ1-2
V: TRBV6-5
size: NA
D: NA
CDR3: CASSYSHQGGNYGYTF
DNA: TGTGCCAGCAGTTACTCCCACCAGGGAGGTAACTATGGCTACACCTTC

J: TRBJ1-4
V: TRBV7-8
size: NA
D: NA
CDR3: CASSPLGRGEKLFF
DNA: TGTGCCAGCAGCCCCCTAGGCCGGGGTGAAAAACTGTTTTTT

J: TRBJ2-7
V: TRBV2
size: once
D: TRBD2
CDR3: CASSTPSGRPTYEQYF
DNA: TGTGCCAGCAGTACACCAAGCGGGAGGCCAACCTACGAGCAGTACTTC

J: TRBJ1-1
V: TRBV6-1
size: NA
D: TRBD1
CDR3: CASSVPGQGVNRAFF
DNA: TGTGCCAGCAGTGTCCCGGGACAGGGGGTAAATAGAGCTTTCTTT

J: TRBJ1-3
V: TRBV7-2
size: NA
D: TRBD1
CDR3: CASSWDSAGNTIYF
DNA: TGTGCCAGCAGCTGGGACAGCGCAGGAAACACCATATATTTT

J: TRBJ2-3
V: TRBV7-6
size: NA
D: TRBD1
CDR3: CASSLVGDREGLAQYF
DNA: TGTGCCAGCAGCTTGGTTGGGGACAGGGAGGGATTGGCGCAGTATTTT

J: TRBJ1-1
V: TRBV2
size: few
D: TRBD1
CDR3: CASRGQGNTEAFF
DNA: TGTGCCAGCCGGGGACAGGGGAACACTGAAGCTTTCTTT

J: TRBJ2-6
V: TRBV15
size: NA
D: NA
CDR3: CATSPEARVASGANGLTF
DNA: TGTGCCACCAGCCCTGAAGCGAGAGTCGCCTCTGGGGCCAACGGCCTGACTTTC

J: TRBJ1-1
V: TRBV2
size: once
D: NA
CDR3: CASSEALDPRTEAFF
DNA: TGTGCCAGCAGTGAAGCGCTAGACCCGCGGACTGAAGCTTTCTTT

J: TRBJ2-7
V: TRBV27
size: NA
D: NA
CDR3: CASRTGTYEQYF
DNA: TGTGCCAGCAGGACGGGGACCTACGAGCAGTACTTC

J: TRBJ1-3
V: TRBV5-6
size: few
D: NA
CDR3: CASSFPQDSGNTIYF
DNA: TGTGCCAGCAGCTTCCCACAGGACTCTGGAAACACCATATATTTT

J: TRBJ2-6
V: TRBV7-9
size: NA
D: TRBD2
CDR3: CASLPSGGTNGLTF
DNA: TGTGCCAGCCTCCCCTCGGGGGGGACCAACGGCCTGACTTTC

J: TRBJ2-1
V: TRBV5-1
size: NA
D: TRBD1
CDR3: CASSWGTRTGYNEQFF
DNA: TGCGCCAGCAGCTGGGGAACACGGACAGGGTACAATGAGCAGTTCTTC

J: TRBJ1-3
V: TRBV28
size: NA
D: TRBD1
CDR3: CASRPDREFGNTIYF
DNA: TGTGCCAGCAGACCTGACAGGGAGTTCGGAAACACCATATATTTT

J: TRBJ2-5
V: TRBV6-5
size: NA
D: TRBD2
CDR3: CASSSSGGEETQYF
DNA: TGTGCCAGCAGTTCTAGCGGGGGAGAAGAGACCCAGTACTTC

J: TRBJ2-7
V: TRBV6-1
size: once
D: NA
CDR3: CASNREILYEQYF
DNA: TGTGCCAGCAACCGGGAGATTCTCTACGAGCAGTACTTC

J: TRBJ2-6
V: TRBV4-2
size: NA
D: NA
CDR3: CASSSDRAGGSGANVLTF
DNA: TGTGCCAGCAGCTCCGACCGGGCCGGGGGTTCTGGGGCCAACGTCCTGACTTTC

J: TRBJ2-3
V: TRBV27
size: NA
D: TRBD2
CDR3: CASSLRTSGRETQYF
DNA: TGTGCCAGCAGTTTACGAACTAGCGGGAGAGAGACGCAGTATTTT

J: TRBJ2-1
V: TRBV28
size: NA
D: TRBD1
CDR3: CASSSELGRTGPYNEQFF
DNA: TGTGCCAGCAGTTCAGAGCTGGGCAGGACAGGACCTTACAATGAGCAGTTCTTC

J: TRBJ1-4
V: TRBV18
size: few
D: NA
CDR3: CASRQQGANEKLFF
DNA: TGTGCCAGCCGCCAACAGGGAGCTAATGAAAAACTGTTTTTT

J: TRBJ2-7
V: TRBV15
size: NA
D: NA
CDR3: CATSRDPAGTYEQYF
DNA: TGTGCCACCAGCAGAGATCCAGCAGGGACCTACGAGCAGTACTTC

J: TRBJ2-1
V: TRBV10-3
size: NA
D: NA
CDR3: CATAYGLGGLNEQFF
DNA: TGTGCCACCGCATACGGACTAGGGGGTTTAAATGAGCAGTTCTTC

J: TRBJ2-7
V: TRBV10-3
size: NA
D: TRBD2
CDR3: CAISDLAGDEQYF
DNA: TGTGCCATCAGTGACTTAGCGGGAGACGAGCAGTACTTC